The 25 T cell receptor beta chains reported below all come from one sample, sequenced in a study of T cell repertoires in cytomegalovirus infection (dated by TCRdb to the late 2010s). The run used an Illumina HiSeq 1500. Clones were called with MiXCR by TCRdb after fastp trimmed the public reads at Q25, and only in-frame beta chains were retained. Identical CDR3 proteins give one entry, which carries the most common genes and DNA. Recorded for this sample are about 180,000 distinct CDR3 sequences; about 18% of them occurred a single time. The ten biggest clones cover about 23% of the sample. Sequenced: CD8+ T cells from PBMCs. Receptors originate from a human donor in good health (CMV status not recorded). Some clones in this sample may be carry-over from other donors' samples.

The chain carries TRBV6-6 and TRBJ2-1, with D perhaps TRBD2 (6 bases). Trimming cost V 7 bases and J 4 bases, with 17 bases left between them. This CDR3 region has 15 residues. Germline V gene sequence: CDR1 MNHNY, CDR2 SVGAGI (reference sequence). CDR3 protein: CASNLGPAGYNEQFF. CDR3 DNA: TGTGCCAGCAATTTGGGGCCCGCGGGATACAATGAGCAGTTCTTC.

For this clonotype: The junction differs from germline at one of its ends, possibly a read error. V gene TRBV7-2 combines with J gene TRBJ2-1; TRBD2 might be the D (5 bases). There are 12 residues in the CDR3. CDR1 is SGHTA and CDR2 is FQGNSA in the germline V gene. The CDR3 is CASSLVGLLSWF. The CDR3 nucleotides are TGTGCCAGCAGCTTAGTAGGACTGCTATCGTGGTTC. Drawing the rest from reference TRBV7-2 and TRBJ2-1, the complete variable domain is GAGVSQSPSNKVTEKGKDVELRCDPISGHTALYWYRQSLGQGLEFLIYFQGNSAPDKSGLPSDRFSAERTGGSVSTLTIQRTQQEDSAVYLCASSLVGLLSWFGPGTRLTVL.

The chain couples TRBV29-1 to TRBJ1-2; possibly TRBD1 for D (6 bases). Germline CDR1 and CDR2: SQVTM and ANQGSEA. Trimming removed 6 bases from V and 4 bases from J, with 33 bases in between. There are 19 residues in the CDR3. CDR3 sequence: CSVGSRVSTIVGTPYGYTF. CDR3 nucleotides: TGCAGCGTCGGTTCAAGAGTTTCTACCATTGTCGGGACACCCTATGGCTACACCTTC.

This clonotype turned up a few times. The genes are TRBV12-3 or TRBV12-4 and TRBJ2-1; D remains ambiguous. The CDR3 covers 12 residues. V lost 6 bases and J 4 bases, leaving 7 bases between the germline ends. This chain's CDR3 is CASSWGYNEQFF. The CDR3 region has the DNA TGTGCCAGCAGCTGGGGATACAATGAGCAGTTCTTC.

The chain has TRBV19 and TRBJ1-6; D gene ambiguous. CDR3 length: 15 amino acids. Trimming stripped 7 bases from V and 1 base from J, with 11 bases between. Germline values: CDR1 LNHDA, CDR2 SQIVND (reference sequence). This CDR3 is CASTRLESYNSPLHF. The DNA for the CDR3 is TGTGCCAGTACCCGTCTAGAGTCCTATAATTCACCCCTCCACTTT.

This chain connects TRBV27 to TRBJ1-1, with D perhaps matching TRBD1 (6 bases). CDR1 and CDR2 from the germline V gene are MNHEY and SMNVEV (reference sequence). V was trimmed by 6 bases and J by 5 bases, leaving 13 bases between them. The CDR3 length is 13 residues. The CDR3 spells CASSWSGETEAFF. CDR3 DNA: TGTGCCAGCAGCTGGTCAGGGGAGACTGAAGCTTTCTTT.

The chain links TRBV29-1 to TRBJ2-7; TRBD1 agrees at 8 bases. The germline V gene encodes CDR1 SQVTM and CDR2 ANQGSEA. This CDR3 comprises 15 residues. V was pared by 4 bases and J by 5 bases, with 13 bases of the junction left unmatched. This CDR3 reads CSVAGGDRLFNEQYF. The CDR3 DNA sequence: TGCAGCGTTGCAGGCGGGGACAGGTTGTTTAACGAGCAGTACTTC.

This clonotype showed up many times. The V gene is TRBV7-8, the J gene TRBJ2-7; 8 nucleotides match TRBD1. The germline V gene encodes CDR1 SGHVS and CDR2 FQNEAQ. V trimming: 4 bases; J trimming: 3 bases; junction bases outside the gene matches: 8. The CDR3 has 15 residues. This CDR3 is CASSSGQGPSYEQYF. CDR3 in DNA: TGTGCCAGCAGCTCAGGACAGGGCCCCAGCTACGAGCAGTACTTC.

The rearrangement uses TRBV11-2 and TRBJ2-1, with D perhaps matching TRBD1 (7 bases). V was pared by 5 bases and J by 2 bases, with 19 bases between. Germline-derived CDR1 and CDR2 are SGHAT and FQNNGV. This CDR3 comprises 17 residues. CDR3: CASSPDFGGGPYNEQFF. The CDR3, as DNA: TGTGCCAGCAGCCCGGATTTTGGAGGGGGCCCCTACAATGAGCAGTTCTTC.

CDR3 region: CASSTYSSEQYF. Here the CDR3 DNA reads TGTGCCAGCAGCACCTACTCGAGCGAGCAGTACTTC. The chain uses TRBV28 and TRBJ2-7, with D hard to call. The V and J ends lost 6 bases and 6 bases respectively, with 12 bases between them. The CDR3 has 12 amino acids. Germline V lookup: CDR1 MDHEN, CDR2 SYDVKM. The variable domain in full, completed from reference TRBV28 and TRBJ2-7, reads DVKVTQSSRYLVKRTGEKVFLECVQDMDHENMFWYRQDPGLGLRLIYFSYDVKMKEKGDIPEGYSVSREKKERFSLILESASTNQTSMYLCASSTYSSEQYFGPGTRLTVT.

This chain joins TRBV12-3 or TRBV12-4 and TRBJ2-7, with a possible D match to TRBD1 (6 bases). There are 12 residues in the CDR3. The ends were cut back, 5 bases at V and 4 bases at J, with 9 bases in the middle. The CDR3: CASSQGMYEQYF. CDR3 nucleotides: TGTGCCAGCAGTCAGGGGATGTACGAGCAGTACTTC.

This clonotype was detected a few times. The chain has TRBV7-9 and TRBJ2-1; D is undetermined. The germline gives CDR1 SEHNR, CDR2 FQNEAQ (reference sequence). This CDR3 comprises 15 residues. V was shortened by 8 bases and J by 0 bases, with 14 bases between the two germline ends. The CDR3 DNA is TGTGCCAGCCGAGGTCCTGTTCGCTCCTACAATGAGCAGTTCTTC. Protein product: CASRGPVRSYNEQFF.

The table lists this clonotype with a few counts. The chain couples TRBV7-2 to TRBJ2-2; D not certain. There are 13 residues in the CDR3. Trimming took off 1 base at V and 9 bases at J, with 9 bases between the two ends. CDR1 is SGHTA and CDR2 is FQGNSA in the germline V gene. CDR3 sequence reads: CASSLVLARELFF. In nucleotides, the CDR3 is TGTGCCAGCAGCTTAGTATTAGCTCGGGAGCTGTTTTTT. The full variable domain, rest sourced from reference TRBV7-2 and TRBJ2-2, is GAGVSQSPSNKVTEKGKDVELRCDPISGHTALYWYRQSLGQGLEFLIYFQGNSAPDKSGLPSDRFSAERTGGSVSTLTIQRTQQEDSAVYLCASSLVLARELFFGEGSRLTVL.

The chain joins TRBV29-1 to TRBJ1-1, with 9 bases that match TRBD1. CDR3 size: 14 residues. Germline CDR1 and CDR2: SQVTM and ANQGSEA. V lost 4 bases, J lost 1 base, and 4 bases stayed unmatched. This CDR3 reads CSVGVGQGNTEAFF. The DNA for the CDR3 is TGCAGCGTTGGGGTGGGACAGGGGAACACTGAAGCTTTCTTT.

As DNA, the CDR3 is TGCGCCAGCAGCCAAGAAGCGGGTCAAGGGGCCAACGTCCTGACTTTC. Translated, it gives CASSQEAGQGANVLTF. This rearrangement joins TRBV4-3 to TRBJ2-6; the D gene is possibly TRBD2 (6 bases). Germline CDR1 reads LGHNA; CDR2 reads YSLEER. Trimming stripped 0 bases from V and 4 bases from J, with 10 bases between. This CDR3 contains 16 residues.

The V call is TRBV6-2 or TRBV6-3, the J call TRBJ1-2; TRBD1 matches 8 bases. With V trimmed by 0 bases and J by 4 bases, 1 base remained unmatched. Germline-derived CDR1 and CDR2 are MNHEY and SVGEGT. The CDR3 runs 14 residues. Here the CDR3 reads CASSYSTGVYGYTF. CDR3 in DNA: TGTGCCAGCAGTTACTCGACAGGGGTCTATGGCTACACCTTC.

This clonotype was observed a handful of times. A much bigger clone sits one base away, suggesting this may be a read error. This likely comes from a read error, as the CDR3 has no conserved phenylalanine or tryptophan at its end. The chain carries TRBV6-4 and TRBJ2-2; tentatively, D is TRBD1 (6 bases). This CDR3 has 16 amino acids. The V gene's germline CDR1 is MRHNA and CDR2 SNTAGT. Trimming took off 0 bases at V and 5 bases at J, with 13 bases between the two ends. DNA of the CDR3: TGTGCCAGCAGTGACTCCGAACAGGGAGATACCGGGGAGCTGTTTCTT. This translates into CASSDSEQGDTGELFL.

This clonotype turned up a few times. The chain couples TRBV5-6 to TRBJ2-3; 10 bases fit TRBD2. CDR1 and CDR2 from the germline V gene are SGHDT and YYEEEE. This CDR3 region has 15 residues. V lost 2 bases to trimming and J lost 4 bases; unmatched junction nucleotides: 4. The CDR3 here is CASSFPSGGSDTQYF. The CDR3 DNA sequence: TGTGCCAGCAGCTTCCCTAGCGGGGGTTCAGATACGCAGTATTTT.

The sample holds a few counts of this clonotype. The gene calls are TRBV7-9 and TRBJ2-1, with TRBD2 identical over 11 bases. The CDR3 extends over 14 amino acids. The V and J ends lost 8 bases and 9 bases, in that order; junction bases with no gene match: 9. Germline V lookup: CDR1 SEHNR, CDR2 FQNEAQ (reference sequence). CDR3 nucleotides: TGTGCCAGCCGAACTAGCGGGGGAGACGGTGAGCAGTTCTTC. Residues: CASRTSGGDGEQFF.

About this clonotype: Being one base from a much bigger clone, this may be a read error. The DNA of the CDR3 is TGTGCCAGCAGCTTAGGGACAGTGACCTACGAGCAGTACTTC. Its protein is CASSLGTVTYEQYF. The chain joins TRBV7-6 to TRBJ2-7; TRBD1 might be the D (6 bases). The length of the CDR3 is 14 residues. V lost 1 base, J lost 2 bases, and 9 bases lay in between. Germline V gene data show CDR1 as SGHVS and CDR2 as FNYEAQ.

This clonotype was counted a few times. The V gene is TRBV7-2, the J gene TRBJ2-5; unclear D gene. Germline V CDR1 and CDR2: SGHTA, FQGNSA. Between the trimmed V and J ends, which lost 3 bases and 2 bases, there was a span of 13 bases. CDR3 size: 15 residues. The CDR3 spells CASSFGGGIQETQYF. Here the CDR3 DNA reads TGTGCCAGCAGCTTCGGCGGTGGGATACAAGAGACCCAGTACTTC.

The table lists this clonotype with a few counts. The CDR3 nucleotides are TGTGCCAGCAGTTACTCGGCTCCCGGCACCGGGGAGCTGTTTTTT. This gives the protein CASSYSAPGTGELFF. The rearrangement links TRBV6-6 to TRBJ2-2; D is undetermined. With 0 bases removed from V and 4 bases from J, the gap between germline ends came to 9 bases. CDR1 MNHNY and CDR2 SVGAGI come from the germline V gene (reference sequence). The CDR3 sequence is 15 residues long.

This CDR3 reads CASSPGGTGIEQYF. The CDR3 DNA is TGTGCCAGCAGCCCGGGGGGAACGGGGATCGAGCAGTACTTC. The chain joins TRBV7-9 to TRBJ2-7; the match to TRBD2 covers 7 bases. Per germline, CDR1 SEHNR and CDR2 FQNEAQ (reference sequence). This CDR3 is built from 14 residues. V gave up 5 bases and J gave up 6 bases; unmatched junction bases: 10.

This clonotype turned up a few times. Here the CDR3 DNA reads TGTGCCAGCAGTTTAACGGGGGTCTCCTACGAGCAGTACTTC. This encodes CASSLTGVSYEQYF. The rearrangement links TRBV27 to TRBJ2-7, with D tentatively TRBD2 (6 bases). The germline gives CDR1 MNHEY, CDR2 SMNVEV (reference sequence). V was shortened by 2 bases and J by 0 bases, with 8 bases between the two germline ends. This CDR3 has 14 residues.

This clonotype was seen more than once but under ten times. This sequence joins TRBV10-3 and TRBJ2-1; 7 bases map to TRBD2. The CDR3 extends over 17 amino acids. J was trimmed by 1 base and V by 4 bases; bases with no gene match: 10. Germline V gene sequence: CDR1 ENHRY, CDR2 SYGVKD. Written as DNA, the CDR3 is TGTGCCATCAGTGGGGAGCGCGGGAGTCAATCCTACAATGAGCAGTTCTTC. It codes for CAISGERGSQSYNEQFF.